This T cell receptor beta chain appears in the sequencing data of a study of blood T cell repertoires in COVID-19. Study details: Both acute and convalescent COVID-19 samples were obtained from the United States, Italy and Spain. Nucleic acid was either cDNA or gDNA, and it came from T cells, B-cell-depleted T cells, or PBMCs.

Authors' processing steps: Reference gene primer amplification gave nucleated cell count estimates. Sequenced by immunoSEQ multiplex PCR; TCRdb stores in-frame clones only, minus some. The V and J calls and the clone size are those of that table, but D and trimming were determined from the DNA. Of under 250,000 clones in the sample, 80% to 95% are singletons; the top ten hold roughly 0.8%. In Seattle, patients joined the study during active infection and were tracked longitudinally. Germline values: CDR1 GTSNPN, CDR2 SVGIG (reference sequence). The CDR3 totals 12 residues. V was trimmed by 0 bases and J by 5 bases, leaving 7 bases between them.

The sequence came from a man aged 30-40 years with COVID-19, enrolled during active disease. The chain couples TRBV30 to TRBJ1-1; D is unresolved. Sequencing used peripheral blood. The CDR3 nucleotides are TGTGCCTGGAGTGTATCGGGGACTGAAGCTTTCTTT. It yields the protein CAWSVSGTEAFF.